This entry lists 32 T cell receptor beta chains sequenced from one sample in a study of blood T cell repertoires in COVID-19. TCRdb's copy holds only in-frame clones and misses some; the assay was immunoSEQ multiplex PCR. The data hold roughly 440,000 clones, with around 89% observed a single time. The sequenced sample consisted of peripheral blood. The receptor source for this set is a woman in her 50s with COVID-19, enrolled during active disease.

This clone appeared a single time. This chain uses TRBV4-2 with TRBJ1-4; 7 bases fit TRBD1. Germline V gives CDR1 LGHNA, CDR2 YNFKEQ. Trimming at V came to 0 bases and at J to 5 bases, leaving 9 bases not matched to a gene. This CDR3 spans 17 amino acids. CDR3 DNA sequence: TGTGCCAGCAGCCAAGACGCCCCGGGACAGTCGAATGAAAAACTGTTTTTT. This translates into CASSQDAPGQSNEKLFF.

V and J are TRBV2 and TRBJ1-6; D is unclear. Germline loops: CDR1 SNHLY, CDR2 FYNNEI. Trimming stripped 7 bases from V and 7 bases from J, with 11 bases between. The CDR3 has 13 amino acids. This chain's CDR3 is CASKGLTNSPLHF. For the CDR3, the DNA is TGTGCCAGCAAAGGACTCACCAATTCACCCCTCCACTTT.

This chain joins TRBV6-1 and TRBJ2-7; tentative D call: TRBD1 (5 bases). The CDR3 runs 14 residues. The V end was cut by 2 bases, the J end by 3 bases, with 11 bases between. Germline V lookup: CDR1 MNHNS, CDR2 SASEGT. The CDR3 region has the DNA TGTGCCAGCAGTGAAAGTTGGGGCGACTACGAGCAGTACTTC. The encoded protein is CASSESWGDYEQYF.

The J gene is TRBJ1-4, the V gene TRBV5-6; perhaps TRBD1 as D (5 bases). The length of the CDR3 is 15 residues. CDR1 SGHDT and CDR2 YYEEEE come from the germline V gene. V was pared by 4 bases and J by 6 bases, with 16 bases between. The CDR3 reads CASSGAVGPYEKLFF. In DNA form, the CDR3 reads TGTGCCAGCAGCGGGGCGGTAGGGCCTTATGAAAAACTGTTTTTT. The variable domain in full, with the rest retrieved from reference TRBV5-6 and TRBJ1-4, is DAGVTQSPTHLIKTRGQQVTLRCSPKSGHDTVSWYQQALGQGPQFIFQYYEEEERQRGNFPDRFSGHQFPNYSSELNVNALLLGDSALYLCASSGAVGPYEKLFFGSGTQLSVL.

The CDR3 coding sequence is TGTGCCAGTAACCTTCCAGGGGCGGACTATGGCTACACCTTC. Amino acid sequence: CASNLPGADYGYTF. This chain uses TRBV19 with TRBJ1-2; possibly TRBD1 for D (6 bases). CDR1 and CDR2 (germline): LNHDA, SQIVND (reference sequence). Deletions cut 7 bases from V and 3 bases from J, with 15 bases between. CDR3 length equals 14 residues. The variable domain in full, completed from reference TRBV19 and TRBJ1-2, reads DGGITQSPKYLFRKEGQNVTLSCEQNLNHDAMYWYRQDPGQGLRLIYYSQIVNDFQKGDIAEGYSVSREKKESFPLTVTSAQKNPTAFYLCASNLPGADYGYTFGSGTRLTVV.

The V and J genes are TRBV5-4 and TRBJ2-4; a possible D gene is TRBD1 (5 bases). The V end lost 2 bases, the J end lost 8 bases, and 14 bases lay between the germline ends. The CDR3 is 14 residues long. Germline CDR1 reads SGHNT; CDR2 reads YYREEE (reference sequence). The CDR3 DNA follows: TGTGCCAGCAGCTTTTTACCTCCCAGGGACATTCAGTACTTC. It encodes CASSFLPPRDIQYF.

The rearrangement links TRBV7-9 to TRBJ1-5; D is uncertain. The CDR3 has 14 residues. The ends were cut back, 5 bases at V and 7 bases at J, with 15 bases in the middle. Looked up from germline, CDR1 is SEHNR and CDR2 is FQNEAQ (reference sequence). The DNA of the CDR3 is TGTGCCAGCAGCCTCGTGGCAGAGGGACAGCCCCAGCATTTT. Its translation: CASSLVAEGQPQHF.

The chain combines TRBV7-9 with TRBJ1-4; no firm D call. V gave up 2 bases and J gave up 2 bases, with 12 bases separating them. CDR3 length: 16 residues. From germline, CDR1 is SEHNR and CDR2 FQNEAQ (reference sequence). In DNA form, the CDR3 reads TGTGCCAGCAGCTTATCCCTCGTCGGGACTAATGAAAAACTGTTTTTT. It codes for CASSLSLVGTNEKLFF.

The chain uses TRBV5-4 and TRBJ1-2; D not certain. Trimming took off 0 bases at V and 5 bases at J, with 8 bases between the two ends. Germline V gene data show CDR1 as SGHNT and CDR2 as YYREEE (reference sequence). CDR3 size: 13 residues. Here the CDR3 DNA reads TGTGCCAGCAGCTTGGGCGCTAGGTATGGCTACACCTTC. Its protein product is CASSLGARYGYTF.

The rearrangement joins TRBV30 to TRBJ2-2, with unresolved D. The V gene's germline CDR1 is GTSNPN and CDR2 SVGIG (reference sequence). The CDR3 extends over 17 amino acids. Trimming cost V 2 bases and J 5 bases, with 21 bases left between them. CDR3 in amino acids: CAWSPSTPAGLTGELFF. The DNA for the CDR3 is TGTGCCTGGAGTCCCTCAACCCCGGCCGGGTTGACCGGGGAGCTGTTTTTT.

CDR3 bases: TGTGCCAGCAGTTCTGGACAGGGGGCGCGTCGGGACAACACTGAAGCTTTCTTT. Its protein is CASSSGQGARRDNTEAFF. The chain uses TRBV27 and TRBJ1-1; 11 positions match TRBD1. V dropped 4 bases and J dropped 2; count of bases not matched to a gene: 12. The CDR3 contains 18 residues. Germline CDR1 is MNHEY and CDR2 is SMNVEV (reference sequence).

J is TRBJ2-3 and V is TRBV27, with TRBD2 matching 12 bases. CDR3 length equals 17 residues. With V trimmed by 7 bases and J by 0 bases, 8 bases remained unmatched. Germline V CDR1 and CDR2: MNHEY, SMNVEV (reference sequence). The chain's CDR3 is CASKRLAGAYSTDTQYF. In DNA, the CDR3 is TGTGCCAGCAAAAGACTAGCGGGGGCCTATAGCACAGATACGCAGTATTTT.

This chain uses TRBV5-5 with TRBJ1-2, with a tentative D call TRBD1 (5 bases). The CDR3 runs to 13 residues. V dropped 6 bases and J dropped 4 bases, with 13 bases sitting between them. Germline-derived CDR1 and CDR2 are SGHKS and YYEKEE (reference sequence). The CDR3 DNA is TGTGCCAGCAACCAGGGCCTGAGCTATGGCTACACCTTC. This sequence encodes CASNQGLSYGYTF.

The chain employs TRBV12-1 and TRBJ2-7; the table gives TRBD1 as D, unverified against the DNA. TRBV12-1 is described as a pseudogene. The CDR3 has 18 amino acids. This CDR3 is CASSFGLTGRKASYEQYF. The CDR3 nucleotides read TGTGCCAGCAGCTTTGGGCTGACAGGACGAAAGGCCTCCTACGAGCAGTACTTC.

CDR3 residues: CASSQRGYTF. The CDR3 coding sequence is TGCGCCAGCAGTCAACGGGGCTACACCTTC. The V and J genes are TRBV23-1 and TRBJ1-2; no firm D call. TRBV23-1 is flagged as an ORF with uncertain function. CDR3 length: 10 amino acids. Trimming stripped 2 bases from V and 8 bases from J, with 3 bases between.

V usage is TRBV18 and J usage is TRBJ1-2, with 7 bases fitting TRBD1. In germline, CDR1 is KGHSH, CDR2 LQKENI. The CDR3 length is 13 residues. After removal of 7 bases from V and 2 bases from J, the junction contained 4 bases not matched to a gene. Written as DNA, the CDR3 is TGTGCCAGCTTTGGGACAGCGAACTATGGCTACACCTTC. Translation gives CASFGTANYGYTF. The full variable domain, rest sourced from reference TRBV18 and TRBJ1-2, is NAGVMQNPRHLVRRRGQEARLRCSPMKGHSHVYWYRQLPEEGLKFMVYLQKENIIDESGMPKERFSAEFPKEGPSILRIQQVVRGDSAAYFCASFGTANYGYTFGSGTRLTVV.

The V gene is TRBV14, the J gene TRBJ1-1, with no clear D. The germline V and J ends were trimmed by 0 bases and 1 base, with 9 bases remaining between them. The CDR3 contains 15 residues. Per germline, CDR1 SGHDN and CDR2 FVKESK. The CDR3: CASSQDSTENTEAFF. The CDR3 region has the DNA TGTGCCAGCAGCCAAGATTCCACAGAGAACACTGAAGCTTTCTTT.

The J gene is TRBJ2-7, the V gene TRBV18, with 7 positions matching TRBD2. J gave up 0 bases and V 0 bases, and 2 bases lay outside the gene matches. This CDR3 comprises 15 residues. Germline-derived CDR1 and CDR2 are KGHSH and LQKENI. The CDR3 loop reads CASSPPGGSSYEQYF. CDR3 nucleotide sequence: TGTGCCAGCTCACCACCGGGGGGGAGCTCCTACGAGCAGTACTTC.

The chain is built from TRBV2 and TRBJ1-2; TRBD1 matches at 8 bases. The trim removed 6 bases at V and 8 bases at J, leaving 11 bases unmatched. CDR1 is SNHLY, CDR2 FYNNEI, per germline. The CDR3 has 14 residues. CDR3 residues: CASSPRTGPWGYTF. For the CDR3, the DNA is TGTGCCAGCAGCCCCAGGACAGGGCCCTGGGGCTACACCTTC.

This chain uses TRBV5-1 with TRBJ1-1; TRBD1 is a possible D gene (5 bases). This CDR3 has 15 residues. The germline V and J ends were trimmed by 2 bases and 1 base, with 12 bases remaining between them. From germline, CDR1 is SGHRS and CDR2 YFSETQ. The CDR3: CASSFGGGENTEAFF. CDR3 DNA sequence: TGCGCCAGCAGCTTCGGTGGGGGGGAGAACACTGAAGCTTTCTTT.

This clone was recorded once. This chain uses TRBV27 with TRBJ2-7; 7 bases line up with TRBD1. The CDR3 covers 14 residues. Germline V gene lookup returns CDR1 MNHEY and CDR2 SMNVEV (reference sequence). After removal of 4 bases from V and 7 bases from J, the junction contained 10 bases not matched to a gene. The CDR3 reads CASSSLDRAGEQYF. The CDR3 DNA sequence: TGTGCCAGCAGTTCATTAGACAGGGCAGGGGAGCAGTACTTC.

The chain has TRBV7-6 and TRBJ2-2; possibly TRBD1 for D (6 bases). The CDR3 runs to 15 residues. V gave up 5 bases and J gave up 6 bases, with 16 bases separating them. CDR1 SGHVS and CDR2 FNYEAQ come from the germline V gene. This CDR3 reads CASSPGQSQAGELFF. The CDR3 DNA follows: TGTGCCAGCAGCCCCGGACAGAGTCAGGCCGGGGAGCTGTTTTTT. Complete variable domain (other parts from reference TRBV7-6 and TRBJ2-2): GAGVSQSPRYKVTKRGQDVALRCDPISGHVSLYWYRQALGQGPEFLTYFNYEAQQDKSGLPNDRFSAERPEGSISTLTIQRTEQRDSAMYRCASSPGQSQAGELFFGEGSRLTVL.

Concerning this clone itself: This CDR3 is also generated by other DNA sequences in the sample. The rearrangement uses TRBV28 and TRBJ1-2; 8 bases line up with TRBD1. This CDR3 has 14 residues. V lost 6 bases and J lost 8; bases outside the gene matches: 11. Germline assignment: CDR1 MDHEN and CDR2 SYDVKM. The CDR3: CASSPSDRAWGYTF. In DNA, the CDR3 is TGTGCCAGCAGCCCCTCGGACAGGGCTTGGGGCTACACCTTC.

V and J are TRBV30 and TRBJ2-1, with TRBD2 matching over 7 bases. J was trimmed by 4 bases and V by 5 bases; bases with no gene match: 8. Germline loops: CDR1 GTSNPN, CDR2 SVGIG (reference sequence). The CDR3 consists of 14 residues. The CDR3 protein is CAWRPGGIYNEQFF. CDR3 nucleotide sequence: TGTGCCTGGCGGCCCGGGGGGATTTACAATGAGCAGTTCTTC.

V and J are TRBV6-5 and TRBJ2-1; TRBD2 matches at 8 bases. The germline CDR1 and CDR2 sequences are MNHEY and SVGAGI. The CDR3 sequence is 15 residues long. V shed 7 bases, J shed 4 bases, and the junction held 9 bases outside the gene matches. The CDR3 reads CASIRSGGLYNEQFF. CDR3 in DNA: TGTGCCAGCATAAGGAGCGGGGGATTGTACAATGAGCAGTTCTTC.

V and J are TRBV28 and TRBJ1-1; 8 bases are a match to TRBD1. In germline, CDR1 is MDHEN, CDR2 SYDVKM. This CDR3 has 17 residues. V was pared by 5 bases and J by 1 base, with 12 bases of the junction left unmatched. The CDR3 nucleotides read TGTGCCAGCAGTCCGCTCAGGACAGGGTCTGGGAACACTGAAGCTTTCTTT. Its translation is CASSPLRTGSGNTEAFF.

The chain joins TRBV7-2 to TRBJ2-3; 8 bases map to TRBD1. The CDR3 length is 15 residues. Germline trimming cut 4 bases from V and 4 bases from J; bases unmatched to any gene: 7. CDR1 and CDR2 (germline): SGHTA, FQGNSA. CDR3 sequence (DNA): TGTGCCAGCAGCTCAGACGCAGGGGGCGCAGATACGCAGTATTTT. Protein: CASSSDAGGADTQYF.

V usage is TRBV28 and J usage is TRBJ1-2; 11 nucleotides line up with TRBD1. Germline V CDR1 and CDR2: MDHEN, SYDVKM. The CDR3 sequence is 16 residues long. V lost 1 base, J lost 7 bases, and 8 bases stayed unmatched. CDR3 sequence reads: CASSLYSGQGVAGYTF. Here the CDR3 DNA reads TGTGCCAGCAGTTTATATTCGGGACAGGGGGTGGCTGGCTACACCTTC.

The chain links TRBV7-2 to TRBJ1-5; D not certain. Per the germline V gene, CDR1 is SGHTA and CDR2 is FQGNSA. Trimming cost V 5 bases and J 0 bases, with 8 bases left between them. The CDR3 totals 14 residues. CDR3 amino acids: CASSPSVSNQPQHF. Written as DNA, the CDR3 is TGTGCCAGCAGCCCCTCGGTTAGCAATCAGCCCCAGCATTTT.

CDR3 protein: CSVPGQLSRTYGYTF. CDR3 coding DNA: TGCAGCGTGCCGGGACAGCTCTCTCGGACCTATGGCTACACCTTC. The chain is built from TRBV29-1 and TRBJ1-2, with 7 bases aligning to TRBD1. The CDR3 is 15 residues long. V trimming: 6 bases; J trimming: 4 bases; junction bases outside the gene matches: 14. Germline lookup yields CDR1 SQVTM and CDR2 ANQGSEA.

The chain uses TRBV15 and TRBJ2-5; a possible D gene is TRBD2 (5 bases). Germline-derived CDR1 and CDR2 are LNHNV and YYDKDF (reference sequence). This CDR3 is 15 amino acids long. The V gene lost 0 bases and the J gene lost 5 bases, with 13 bases spanning the gap. The CDR3 nucleotides are TGTGCCACCAGCAGAGATGGGCGCGGCGGGGAGACCCAGTACTTC. Translation gives CATSRDGRGGETQYF.

This chain links TRBV30 with TRBJ1-2, with TRBD1 matching 8 bases. The CDR3 contains 15 residues. Germline values: CDR1 GTSNPN, CDR2 SVGIG (reference sequence). Trimming cost V 2 bases and J 0 bases; bases outside gene matches: 5. DNA for the CDR3: TGTGCCTGGAGTCTTGGGACAGGTTCTAACTATGGCTACACCTTC. It encodes CAWSLGTGSNYGYTF.